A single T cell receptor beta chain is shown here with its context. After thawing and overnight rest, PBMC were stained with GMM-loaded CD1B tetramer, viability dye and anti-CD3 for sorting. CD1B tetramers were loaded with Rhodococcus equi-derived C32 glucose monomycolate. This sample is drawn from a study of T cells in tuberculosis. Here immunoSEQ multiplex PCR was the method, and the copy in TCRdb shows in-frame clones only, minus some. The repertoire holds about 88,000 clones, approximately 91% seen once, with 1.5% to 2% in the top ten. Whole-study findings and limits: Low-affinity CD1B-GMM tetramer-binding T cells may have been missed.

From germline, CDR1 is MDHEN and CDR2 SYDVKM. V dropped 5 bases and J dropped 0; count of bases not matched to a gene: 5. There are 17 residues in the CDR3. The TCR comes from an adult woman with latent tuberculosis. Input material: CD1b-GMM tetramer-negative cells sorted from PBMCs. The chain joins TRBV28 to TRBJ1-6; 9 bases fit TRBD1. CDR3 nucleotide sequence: TGTGCCAGCAGTCCAGACAGGGGGGGCTCCTATAATTCACCCCTCCACTTT. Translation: CASSPDRGGSYNSPLHF.